This T cell receptor beta chain was sequenced during a study of cytomegalovirus exposure and HLA in healthy donors. CDR1 LNHDA and CDR2 SQIVND come from the germline V gene (reference sequence). With 5 bases removed from V and 9 bases from J, the gap between germline ends came to 19 bases. CDR3 length: 15 residues. The study ran its PCR with 60 Vbeta and 13 Jbeta primers. The protocol was immunoSEQ multiplex PCR, while the TCRdb copy is restricted to in-frame clones and leaves out a portion. The sample holds about 110,000 clones; about 70% are singletons and the top ten take 4.8%. Sequencing input: PBMCs. The J gene is TRBJ2-2, the V gene TRBV19, with a possible D match to TRBD2 (7 bases). The receptor's source is a man younger than 40 in good health and CMV-seropositive. As DNA, the CDR3 is TGTGCCAGTAGTCCTAGAGGGGGGGGTCACCGGGAGCTGTTTTTT. Residues: CASSPRGGGHRELFF.